Below, 23 T cell receptor beta chains from the same sample are listed, as sequenced in a study of siplizumab effects on memory and regulatory T cells. Repertoires were generated with immunoSEQ multiplex PCR, while TCRdb's copy carries only in-frame clones and drops some. The sample holds approximately 100,000 clones, 92% seen once. Sample: non-Treg CD4+ T cells sorted from blood. The receptors were gathered from a human donor in good health.

V usage is TRBV29-1 and J usage is TRBJ2-1; 14 positions agree with TRBD2. J gave up 4 bases and V 6 bases, and 5 bases lay outside the gene matches. CDR3 size: 15 residues. Germline assignment: CDR1 SQVTM and CDR2 ANQGSEA. CDR3 in amino acids: CSVGTSGSSYNEQFF. The DNA of the CDR3 is TGCAGCGTCGGGACTAGCGGGAGTTCTTACAATGAGCAGTTCTTC.

The genes are TRBV19 and TRBJ1-5; D remains ambiguous. Deletions cut 5 bases from V and 6 bases from J, with 11 bases between. The CDR3 is made up of 13 amino acids. Per germline, CDR1 LNHDA and CDR2 SQIVND (reference sequence). The CDR3 reads CASSGQKAQPQHF. CDR3 coding DNA: TGTGCCAGTAGTGGGCAGAAGGCTCAGCCCCAGCATTTT.

This clone was detected once. The chain uses TRBV6-6 and TRBJ2-5; D gene ambiguous. Trimming cost V 0 bases and J 3 bases, with 5 bases left between them. The CDR3 is made up of 13 amino acids. Germline lookup yields CDR1 MNHNY and CDR2 SVGAGI (reference sequence). The CDR3 DNA is TGTGCCAGCAGTTACTCTCCGGAAGAGACCCAGTACTTC. Amino acids: CASSYSPEETQYF.

The chain couples TRBV5-1 to TRBJ2-1, with TRBD2 identical over 11 bases. V lost 5 bases and J lost 8; bases outside the gene matches: 6. Germline loops: CDR1 SGHRS, CDR2 YFSETQ. CDR3 length equals 14 residues. The DNA of the CDR3 is TGCGCCAGCAGACTAGCGGGAGTTTGGGATGAGCAGTTCTTC. It specifies CASRLAGVWDEQFF.

V and J are TRBV5-1 and TRBJ2-5, with D perhaps given as TRBD1 or TRBD2 (6 bases each). This CDR3 has 16 residues. V was clipped by 4 bases and J by 5 bases, with 21 bases between them. CDR1 SGHRS and CDR2 YFSETQ come from the germline V gene. The CDR3 region has the DNA TGCGCCAGCAGCCCGCCCCCGGGGGCAGGGGTCGAGACCCAGTACTTC. Translating gives CASSPPPGAGVETQYF.

The gene calls are TRBV30 and TRBJ1-1, with D perhaps TRBD1 (5 bases). The CDR3 contains 11 residues. Germline CDR1 GTSNPN, CDR2 SVGIG (reference sequence). V was clipped by 3 bases and J by 10 bases, with 12 bases between them. CDR3 in amino acids: CAWSQGRGAFF. The DNA for the CDR3 is TGTGCCTGGAGCCAAGGTAGGGGAGCTTTCTTT.

The chain employs TRBV7-9 and TRBJ2-1; no reliable D call. This CDR3 is built from 11 residues. CDR1 is SEHNR, CDR2 FQNEAQ, per germline (reference sequence). Between the trimmed V and J ends, which lost 10 bases and 6 bases, there was a span of 10 bases. CDR3 nucleotide sequence: TGTGCCACCCTAAACCCCAATGAGCAGTTCTTC. Residues: CATLNPNEQFF.

The V gene is TRBV11-3, the J gene TRBJ2-3; D remains ambiguous. V lost 5 bases, J lost 6 bases, and 12 bases lay in between. This CDR3 spans 13 amino acids. Germline CDR1 is SGHNT and CDR2 is YENEEA. The CDR3 DNA reads TGTGCCAGCAGCCTCGGGCCCATGGATACGCAGTATTTT. Translating gives CASSLGPMDTQYF. Complete variable domain (other parts from reference TRBV11-3 and TRBJ2-3): EAGVVQSPRYKIIEKKQPVAFWCNPISGHNTLYWYLQNLGQGPELLIRYENEEAVDDSQLPKDRFSAERLKGVDSTLKIQPAELGDSAVYLCASSLGPMDTQYFGPGTRLTVL.

This chain links TRBV6-6 with TRBJ2-2; D may match TRBD1 or TRBD2 (5 bases each). This CDR3 region has 15 residues. From germline, CDR1 is MNHNY and CDR2 SVGAGI (reference sequence). Trimming took 2 bases from V and 3 from J, leaving 10 bases between them. CDR3 residues: CASSYQGTYTGELFF. Written as DNA, the CDR3 is TGTGCCAGCAGTTACCAAGGGACGTACACCGGGGAGCTGTTTTTT.

The V call is TRBV5-4, the J call TRBJ2-7; TRBD2 agrees at 9 bases. The junction had 4 bases not matched to a gene; V was cut back by 0 bases and J by 3 bases. The CDR3 is 15 amino acids. Germline CDR1 reads SGHNT; CDR2 reads YYREEE (reference sequence). The DNA for the CDR3 is TGTGCCAGCAGCTTGGCCGGGACTAGCAGCTACGAGCAGTACTTC. Encoded protein: CASSLAGTSSYEQYF. Combining the CDR3 with reference TRBV5-4 and TRBJ2-7 gives the whole variable domain ETGVTQSPTHLIKTRGQQVTLRCSSQSGHNTVSWYQQALGQGPQFIFQYYREEENGRGNFPPRFSGLQFPNYSSELNVNALELDDSALYLCASSLAGTSSYEQYFGPGTRLTVT.

This chain uses TRBV27 with TRBJ1-2, with D hard to call. V was shortened by 3 bases and J by 2 bases, with 7 bases between the two germline ends. The CDR3 runs 13 residues. Germline V gene sequence: CDR1 MNHEY, CDR2 SMNVEV (reference sequence). The CDR3 DNA is TGTGCCAGCAGTTTTCAAGCAAACTATGGCTACACCTTC. Translation gives CASSFQANYGYTF.

This chain joins TRBV27 and TRBJ2-7; TRBD2 matches 9 bases. The trim removed 0 bases at V and 4 bases at J, leaving 7 bases unmatched. CDR1 is MNHEY and CDR2 is SMNVEV in the germline V gene (reference sequence). CDR3 length: 16 residues. The CDR3 region has the DNA TGTGCCAGCAGTTTATCGGCGGGAGGGAGTAATTACGAGCAGTACTTC. Translating gives CASSLSAGGSNYEQYF.

The chain employs TRBV7-2 and TRBJ2-1; TRBD2 matches 7 bases. This CDR3 is built from 16 residues. V trimming: 2 bases; J trimming: 2 bases; junction bases outside the gene matches: 6. In germline, CDR1 is SGHTA, CDR2 FQGNSA. The DNA for the CDR3 is TGTGCCAGCAGCTTAAAGGCTAGCGGAACCTACAATGAGCAGTTCTTC. This codes for CASSLKASGTYNEQFF.

This clone was counted a single time. The chain recombines TRBV6-5 with TRBJ1-1, with TRBD1 as a possible D gene (6 bases). The germline CDR1 and CDR2 sequences are MNHEY and SVGAGI. V gave up 6 bases and J gave up 6 bases, with 14 bases separating them. The CDR3 extends over 13 amino acids. CDR3 amino acids: CASRSGQFAEAFF. In DNA form, the CDR3 reads TGTGCCAGCAGATCCGGACAGTTTGCTGAAGCTTTCTTT.

The chain joins TRBV7-3 to TRBJ1-1; D possibly corresponds to TRBD1 (5 bases). Germline values: CDR1 SGHTA, CDR2 FQGTGA. V was shortened by 5 bases and J by 1 base, with 8 bases between the two germline ends. The CDR3 runs 13 residues. CDR3 in DNA: TGTGCCAGCAGCCTCACAGGGAACACTGAAGCTTTCTTT. Translated, it gives CASSLTGNTEAFF.

This chain uses TRBV4-1 with TRBJ2-1, with D uncertain. V lost 2 bases to trimming and J lost 4 bases, with 6 bases between them. This CDR3 comprises 13 residues. Germline CDR1 is MGHRA and CDR2 is YSYEKL. The CDR3 protein is CASSQSLYNEQFF. The CDR3 region has the DNA TGCGCCAGCAGCCAATCACTATACAATGAGCAGTTCTTC.

The chain carries TRBV2 and TRBJ2-1, with 11 positions matching TRBD2. V gave up 3 bases and J gave up 1 base; unmatched junction bases: 8. This CDR3 has 18 amino acids. The germline gives CDR1 SNHLY, CDR2 FYNNEI. CDR3 protein: CASSESTRLAGSYNEQFF. CDR3 nucleotides: TGTGCCAGCAGTGAGTCGACTCGACTAGCGGGATCCTACAATGAGCAGTTCTTC.

A few counts support this clone. V usage is TRBV10-3 and J usage is TRBJ2-7; D might be TRBD1 or TRBD2, each matching 6 bases. CDR1 and CDR2 (germline): ENHRY, SYGVKD. Deletions cut 5 bases from V and 1 base from J, with 9 bases between. The CDR3 length is 13 residues. The CDR3 reads CAISQGTSYEQYF. In nucleotides, the CDR3 is TGTGCCATCAGTCAGGGGACTTCCTACGAGCAGTACTTC.

As for this clone: The conserved final phenylalanine or tryptophan is absent from the CDR3, which likely points to a read error. Because the CDR3's place on the DNA is in doubt, the DNA is left out and the CDR3 is given as listed by TCRdb. Here the CDR3 reads CASRERTSGREGI. V usage is TRBV2 and J usage is TRBJ2-3; the D call of TRBD2 is as the table states it, not checked on the DNA. The CDR3 extends over 13 residues, inclusive of both ends. Germline CDR1 SNHLY, CDR2 FYNNEI.

The chain combines TRBV7-9 with TRBJ2-5, with TRBD1 as a possible D gene (5 bases). CDR1 is SEHNR, CDR2 FQNEAQ, per germline (reference sequence). With 4 bases removed from V and 6 bases from J, the gap between germline ends came to 15 bases. The CDR3 has 14 amino acids. The CDR3 region has the DNA TGTGCCAGCAGCTCAACCCGCCAGGGTAAGACCCAGTACTTC. Translation: CASSSTRQGKTQYF.

The genes are TRBV6-1 and TRBJ1-1; D is unclear. The CDR3 loop spans 13 amino acids. Trimming pared 4 bases from V and 0 bases from J, leaving 6 bases between. Per germline, CDR1 MNHNS and CDR2 SASEGT. CDR3 DNA sequence: TGTGCCAGCAGTGGATATTTGAACACTGAAGCTTTCTTT. Translating it yields CASSGYLNTEAFF.

A few counts support this clone. The chain employs TRBV13 and TRBJ1-2; 7 positions agree with TRBD1. Trimming took 5 bases from V and 3 from J; bases not matched to a gene: 3. The CDR3 is made up of 13 amino acids. Germline V CDR1 and CDR2: PRHDT, FYEKMQ (reference sequence). The DNA for the CDR3 is TGTGCCAGCAGCGTGACAGGGTACTATGGCTACACCTTC. Protein product: CASSVTGYYGYTF.

This sequence joins TRBV27 and TRBJ2-1, with a tentative D call TRBD2 (6 bases). CDR3 length: 13 amino acids. V gave up 10 bases and J gave up 1 base, with 11 bases separating them. Germline lookup yields CDR1 MNHEY and CDR2 SMNVEV (reference sequence). The chain's CDR3 is CATRERSYNEQFF. The CDR3 coding sequence is TGTGCCACCCGGGAGCGGTCCTACAATGAGCAGTTCTTC.